This TCR beta chain is from a study of graft-versus-host responses after intestinal transplantation. Turning to the study itself: Recipients obtained multivisceral, liver-intestinal, or isolated intestinal transplants.

Profiling relied on immunoSEQ multiplex PCR, and the TCRdb table lists in-frame clones only, not all of them. Of some 44,000 clones listed, approximately 95% were seen once; the top ten hold roughly 1.5%. General observations from the study: Recipient marrow harbored GvH clones, some of which surfaced first in ileum or blood. Some patients had graft-donor T cell macrochimerism, and their allografts showed high graft-versus-host to host-versus-graft clonal ratios.

V was cut by 3 bases and J by 7 bases, with 7 bases left in between. Germline-derived CDR1 and CDR2 are LNHDA and SQIVND (reference sequence). The CDR3 runs 12 residues. In regard to this clone: The antigen is undetermined.

The receptor was derived from a human patient who received an intestinal transplant, so some T cells may come from the graft donor. The rearrangement uses TRBV19 and TRBJ2-1; no reliable D call. The sequences come from PBMCs, collected 335 days after intestinal transplant. CDR3: CASSIQENEQFF. The CDR3 DNA is TGTGCCAGTAGTATTCAGGAAAATGAGCAGTTCTTC.